The next 27 T cell receptor beta chains were all read from a single sample in a study of T cell changes during pregnancy in multiple sclerosis. Using immunoSEQ multiplex PCR, the repertoire was profiled, and TCRdb retains in-frame clones only, with some absent. In the table there are some 96,000 clones, roughly 90% of which are singletons. The sample here was peripheral blood, taken after pregnancy. Every receptor here comes from a female donor with multiple sclerosis, enrolled in a pregnancy study.

The chain links TRBV11-3 to TRBJ1-1, with 10 bases lining up with TRBD1. The CDR3 consists of 18 residues. With V trimmed by 1 base and J by 3 bases, 11 bases remained unmatched. CDR1 SGHNT and CDR2 YENEEA come from the germline V gene. The CDR3 sequence: CASSLVGIMGTGDTEAFF. DNA for the CDR3: TGTGCCAGCAGCTTAGTGGGGATTATGGGGACAGGGGACACTGAAGCTTTCTTT.

V and J are TRBV19 and TRBJ2-7, with 7 positions matching TRBD2. Germline lookup yields CDR1 LNHDA and CDR2 SQIVND (reference sequence). CDR3 length: 13 residues. V lost 3 bases and J lost 5; bases outside the gene matches: 4. CDR3 bases: TGTGCCAGTAGTATGGGCGGGAGAAACGAGCAGTACTTC. Amino acid sequence: CASSMGGRNEQYF.

The rearrangement uses TRBV30 and TRBJ1-1, with D possibly TRBD1 on 5 matching bases. This CDR3 spans 14 amino acids. The germline V and J ends were trimmed by 2 bases and 6 bases, with 16 bases remaining between them. CDR1 is GTSNPN, CDR2 SVGIG, per germline (reference sequence). DNA for the CDR3: TGTGCCTGGAGTACCGACAGCCTCATTGCTGAAGCTTTCTTT. Its protein is CAWSTDSLIAEAFF. The whole variable domain, filled in from reference TRBV30 and TRBJ1-1, reads SQTIHQWPATLVQPVGSPLSLECTVEGTSNPNLYWYRQAAGRGLQLLFYSVGIGQISSEVPQNLSASRPQDRQFILSSKKLLLSDSGFYLCAWSTDSLIAEAFFGQGTRLTVV.

V usage is TRBV15 and J usage is TRBJ1-6, with a possible D match to TRBD1 (6 bases). V was shortened by 5 bases and J by 6 bases, with 14 bases between the two germline ends. The CDR3 has 15 residues. Germline lookup yields CDR1 LNHNV and CDR2 YYDKDF (reference sequence). CDR3 sequence reads: CATSGEGVANSPLHF. CDR3 in DNA: TGTGCCACCAGCGGCGAGGGGGTGGCTAATTCACCCCTCCACTTT. The entire variable domain, with the rest obtained from reference TRBV15 and TRBJ1-6, is as follows: DAMVIQNPRYQVTQFGKPVTLSCSQTLNHNVMYWYQQKSSQAPKLLFHYYDKDFNNEADTPDNFQSRRPNTSFCFLDIRSPGLGDTAMYLCATSGEGVANSPLHFGNGTRLTVT.

The chain joins TRBV7-2 to TRBJ2-1; 10 bases align to TRBD2. There are 16 residues in the CDR3. V lost 10 bases, J lost 0 bases, and 9 bases stayed unmatched. CDR1 is SGHTA, CDR2 FQGNSA, per germline. CDR3 residues: CATSLAGTFSYNEQFF. The CDR3 DNA reads TGTGCCACTTCACTAGCGGGGACCTTCTCCTACAATGAGCAGTTCTTC.

The J gene is TRBJ1-5, the V gene TRBV29-1; 10 bases fit TRBD1. CDR1 SQVTM and CDR2 ANQGSEA come from the germline V gene. The CDR3 is 15 residues long. Losses at the gene ends were 4 bases for V and 10 bases for J; bases not matched to a gene: 13. The CDR3 protein is CSVASGQGLGVPQHF. DNA of the CDR3: TGCAGCGTTGCTTCGGGACAGGGGCTTGGGGTCCCCCAGCATTTT.

CDR3: CASSSPGQGAYEQYF. DNA for the CDR3: TGTGCCAGCAGCTCTCCGGGACAGGGTGCCTACGAGCAGTACTTC. The J gene is TRBJ2-7, the V gene TRBV7-8; 9 bases are shared with TRBD1. Germline V gives CDR1 SGHVS, CDR2 FQNEAQ. After removal of 4 bases from V and 2 bases from J, the junction contained 6 bases not matched to a gene. The CDR3 is 15 residues long. Complete variable domain (other parts from reference TRBV7-8 and TRBJ2-7): GAGVSQSPRYKVAKRGQDVALRCDPISGHVSLFWYQQALGQGPEFLTYFQNEAQLDKSGLPSDRFFAERPEGSVSTLKIQRTQQEDSAVYLCASSSPGQGAYEQYFGPGTRLTVT.

In DNA form, the CDR3 reads TGCGCCAGCAGCCCCTCCGGACAGGGTAGGAATTCACCCCTCCACTTT. It encodes CASSPSGQGRNSPLHF. The chain is built from TRBV4-1 and TRBJ1-6, with TRBD1 matching 8 bases. Trimming removed 4 bases from V and 7 bases from J; junction bases left unmatched: 9. Looked up from germline, CDR1 is MGHRA and CDR2 is YSYEKL. This CDR3 spans 16 amino acids.

The chain joins TRBV5-5 to TRBJ2-7, with 12 bases identical to TRBD2. Germline V gene sequence: CDR1 SGHKS, CDR2 YYEKEE (reference sequence). CDR3 size: 16 residues. V trimming: 0 bases; J trimming: 3 bases; junction bases outside the gene matches: 4. CDR3 bases: TGTGCCAGCAGCTTGGGGGGACTAGCGGGTATCTACGAGCAGTACTTC. Translated, it gives CASSLGGLAGIYEQYF.

The CDR3 here is CASRLGLAGNEQFF. CDR3 bases: TGTGCCAGCAGACTAGGACTAGCCGGCAATGAGCAGTTCTTC. The rearrangement uses TRBV7-8 and TRBJ2-1; 8 nucleotides line up with TRBD2. V shed 6 bases, J shed 6 bases, and the junction held 7 bases outside the gene matches. The CDR3 runs to 14 residues. Germline V gives CDR1 SGHVS, CDR2 FQNEAQ.

The rearrangement joins TRBV2 to TRBJ2-7, with 8 bases identical to TRBD1. The J segment lost 2 bases and the V segment lost 7 bases, leaving 7 bases of the junction unmatched. Per the germline V gene, CDR1 is SNHLY and CDR2 is FYNNEI. This CDR3 comprises 14 residues. The CDR3 DNA reads as TGTGCCAGCACCGGGGACAGGCCGGCCTACGAGCAGTACTTC. It codes for CASTGDRPAYEQYF.

The chain combines TRBV7-8 with TRBJ2-2; 7 nucleotides match TRBD2. The germline gives CDR1 SGHVS, CDR2 FQNEAQ. The CDR3 spans 16 residues. The V and J ends lost 5 bases and 2 bases, in that order; junction bases with no gene match: 8. CDR3 residues: CASSRRASGNTGELFF. CDR3 bases: TGTGCCAGCAGCCGCCGCGCTAGCGGTAACACCGGGGAGCTGTTTTTT.

The genes are TRBV28 and TRBJ2-2; TRBD2 matches at 12 bases. V gave up 4 bases and J gave up 4 bases; unmatched junction bases: 7. Germline CDR1 is MDHEN and CDR2 is SYDVKM. This CDR3 spans 17 amino acids. CDR3 DNA sequence: TGTGCCAGCAGTTCCCCGACTAGCGGGAGTATCACCGGGGAGCTGTTTTTT. Amino acid sequence: CASSSPTSGSITGELFF.

The chain joins TRBV6-5 to TRBJ2-5, with TRBD2 matching 11 bases. The V gene end was trimmed by 0 bases and the J gene end by 13 bases; junction bases not matched to a gene: 4. Germline CDR1 and CDR2: MNHEY and SVGAGI. This CDR3 is built from 13 residues. As DNA, the CDR3 is TGTGCCAGCAGTTACTCTTATAGCGGGAGGGTGTACTTC. Translated: CASSYSYSGRVYF.

This sequence joins TRBV20-1 and TRBJ2-3; D gene ambiguous. CDR3 length equals 8 residues. Germline CDR1 and CDR2: DFQATT and SNEGSKA (reference sequence). The V end was cut by 6 bases, the J end by 11 bases, with 6 bases between. CDR3 protein: CSAGRQYF. For the CDR3, the DNA is TGCAGTGCCGGTAGGCAGTATTTT.

The chain links TRBV6-4 to TRBJ2-1; D is perhaps TRBD2 (5 bases). Germline CDR1 and CDR2: MRHNA and SNTAGT. Trimming removed 6 bases at V and 12 bases at J, with 21 bases between. This CDR3 contains 14 residues. Written as DNA, the CDR3 is TGTGCCAGCAGACCAGACGTGGGAGTGATTAGGCAGTTCTTC. The encoded protein is CASRPDVGVIRQFF.

The V gene is TRBV27, the J gene TRBJ2-1; D gene uncertain. V was shortened by 6 bases and J by 1 base, with 10 bases between the two germline ends. The CDR3 spans 14 residues. Germline-derived CDR1 and CDR2 are MNHEY and SMNVEV (reference sequence). As DNA, the CDR3 is TGTGCCAGCAGCTCGACTGCGTCCTACAATGAGCAGTTCTTC. It is translated as CASSSTASYNEQFF.

V and J are TRBV6-5 and TRBJ1-1; no firm D call. The CDR3 sequence is 15 residues long. Germline CDR1 and CDR2: MNHEY and SVGAGI. The V and J ends lost 6 bases and 1 base respectively, with 15 bases between them. The CDR3 nucleotides are TGTGCCAGCAGGGCCAGGCGAGAAGGGAACACTGAAGCTTTCTTT. This gives the protein CASRARREGNTEAFF.

V usage is TRBV5-1 and J usage is TRBJ2-5, with a possible D match to TRBD2 (6 bases). The length of the CDR3 is 13 residues. Per germline, CDR1 SGHRS and CDR2 YFSETQ. The V gene lost 2 bases and the J gene lost 3 bases, with 8 bases spanning the gap. The CDR3 nucleotides read TGCGCCAGCAGCTTTGGAGGGGAAGAGACCCAGTACTTC. Translation: CASSFGGEETQYF.

This clone was found once. The chain combines TRBV7-2 with TRBJ1-3; D not certain. V lost 1 base and J lost 0, with 4 bases in between. CDR3 length: 14 amino acids. Germline V gives CDR1 SGHTA, CDR2 FQGNSA. The CDR3 DNA reads TGTGCCAGCAGCTTAGGGAGCTCTGGAAACACCATATATTTT. Translation: CASSLGSSGNTIYF. The full variable domain, completed using reference TRBV7-2 and TRBJ1-3, is GAGVSQSPSNKVTEKGKDVELRCDPISGHTALYWYRQSLGQGLEFLIYFQGNSAPDKSGLPSDRFSAERTGGSVSTLTIQRTQQEDSAVYLCASSLGSSGNTIYFGEGSWLTVV.

This sequence joins TRBV6-1 and TRBJ1-1, with TRBD1 as a possible D gene (6 bases). From germline, CDR1 is MNHNS and CDR2 SASEGT. Between the trimmed V and J ends, which lost 6 bases and 0 bases, there was a span of 8 bases. CDR3 size: 13 residues. The CDR3 sequence: CASSGQLNTEAFF. In nucleotides, the CDR3 is TGTGCCAGCAGCGGACAGTTGAACACTGAAGCTTTCTTT.

The chain is built from TRBV6-5 and TRBJ2-7; no clear D. The CDR3 runs to 13 residues. The germline V gene encodes CDR1 MNHEY and CDR2 SVGAGI. V shed 0 bases and J shed 4 bases, with 7 bases lying between them. The DNA of the CDR3 is TGTGCCAGCAGTTACTCGAACTATTACGAGCAGTACTTC. This sequence encodes CASSYSNYYEQYF.

The chain carries TRBV4-3 and TRBJ1-2, with 7 bases that match TRBD1. The CDR3 loop spans 15 amino acids. Per germline, CDR1 LGHNA and CDR2 YSLEER. V was clipped by 0 bases and J by 4 bases; unmatched bases: 5. The CDR3 sequence: CASSQDRQGPYGYTF. DNA for the CDR3: TGCGCCAGCAGCCAAGATCGACAGGGACCCTATGGCTACACCTTC.

The chain joins TRBV5-6 to TRBJ1-6; no clear D. The CDR3 consists of 16 residues. V lost 2 bases to trimming and J lost 0 bases, with 9 bases between them. Germline-derived CDR1 and CDR2 are SGHDT and YYEEEE. The CDR3 region has the DNA TGTGCCAGCAGCTTTGGTCGGAGCTCCTATAATTCACCCCTCCACTTT. This codes for CASSFGRSSYNSPLHF.

The chain combines TRBV4-2 with TRBJ1-2, with D hard to call. Germline V gene data show CDR1 as LGHNA and CDR2 as YNFKEQ. This CDR3 spans 14 amino acids. The ends were cut back, 1 base at V and 7 bases at J, with 13 bases in the middle. The CDR3 nucleotides read TGTGCCAGCAGCCAAGTCGGGGAGATACGTGGCTACACCTTC. Translated, it gives CASSQVGEIRGYTF.

This clone appeared once. The rearrangement joins TRBV11-2 to TRBJ1-2; TRBD1 might be the D (6 bases). CDR3 length: 15 amino acids. V dropped 0 bases and J dropped 5 bases, with 13 bases sitting between them. The germline CDR1 and CDR2 sequences are SGHAT and FQNNGV. The CDR3 loop reads CASSLDGDITYGYTF. The CDR3 nucleotides read TGTGCCAGCAGCTTAGACGGGGACATAACTTATGGCTACACCTTC.

The chain recombines TRBV18 with TRBJ1-2; D perhaps matches TRBD1 (5 bases). The V gene lost 5 bases and the J gene lost 1 base, with 14 bases spanning the gap. Germline values: CDR1 KGHSH, CDR2 LQKENI. The CDR3 extends over 15 amino acids. The CDR3 region is CASSTREGSNYGYTF. The CDR3 nucleotides read TGTGCCAGCTCAACCAGGGAGGGGAGTAACTATGGCTACACCTTC.